Detailed here is one T cell receptor (beta chain). Its antigen is unknown. Trimming cost V 6 bases and J 2 bases, with 17 bases left between them. CDR1 and CDR2 from the germline V gene are MDHEN and SYDVKM. This CDR3 is built from 15 residues. The source of the sample is a study of CD4 T cells in relation to SARS-CoV-2 and coronaviruses. Using immunoSEQ multiplex PCR, the repertoire was profiled, and TCRdb retains in-frame clones only, with some absent. Of 41,000 or so clones detected, approximately 80% appear once; the ten largest clones hold 1.2%. Naive and memory CD4+ T cells were separated from cryopreserved PBMCs.

This receptor was identified in an adult with COVID-19. Sequenced input: naive CD4+ T cells from PBMCs, cultured in vitro. Specified subset: naive CD4+ T cells isolated by negative enrichment. The V gene is TRBV28, the J gene TRBJ2-7; D unresolved. The CDR3 region has the DNA TGTGCCAGCAGGACCCCGGGCCCTATCCCCTACGAGCAGTACTTC. Amino acid sequence: CASRTPGPIPYEQYF. The entire variable domain, with the rest obtained from reference TRBV28 and TRBJ2-7, is as follows: DVKVTQSSRYLVKRTGEKVFLECVQDMDHENMFWYRQDPGLGLRLIYFSYDVKMKEKGDIPEGYSVSREKKERFSLILESASTNQTSMYLCASRTPGPIPYEQYFGPGTRLTVT.